The next 13 T cell receptor beta chains were all read from a single sample in a study of CD8 T cells in ankylosing spondylitis. TCRdb reprocessed the 5' RACE reads via MiXCR and lists one record per CDR3 protein. The sample contains some 130,000 distinct CDR3 sequences, around 6.6% of which appear only once. Source material: blood, either unsorted or a sorted T cell fraction (not recorded which). The source of these receptors is a female donor with ankylosing spondylitis or in good health (not recorded which).

This clonotype came up many times. The chain joins TRBV7-3 to TRBJ2-1; no clear D. The V and J ends lost 1 base and 5 bases respectively, with 6 bases between them. CDR1 is SGHTA, CDR2 FQGTGA, per germline. CDR3 length: 13 amino acids. The CDR3 sequence is CASSLKWDNEQFF. The CDR3 nucleotides read TGTGCCAGCAGCTTAAAGTGGGACAATGAGCAGTTCTTC. Drawing the rest from reference TRBV7-3 and TRBJ2-1, the complete variable domain is GAGVSQTPSNKVTEKGKYVELRCDPISGHTALYWYRQSLGQGPEFLIYFQGTGAADDSGLPNDRFFAVRPEGSVSTLKIQRTERGDSAVYLCASSLKWDNEQFFGPGTRLTVL.

There are many counts of this clonotype. The V gene is TRBV12-3 or TRBV12-4, the J gene TRBJ2-7; D may be TRBD1 (5 bases). This CDR3 contains 13 residues. V was trimmed by 3 bases and J by 6 bases, leaving 12 bases between them. This CDR3 reads CASSLKEDSEQYF. DNA of the CDR3: TGTGCCAGCAGTTTGAAAGAAGACAGCGAGCAGTACTTC.

This clonotype occurred many times. V gene TRBV5-1 combines with J gene TRBJ2-5, with D possibly matching TRBD2 (5 bases). V was shortened by 3 bases and J by 5 bases, with 14 bases between the two germline ends. This CDR3 spans 14 amino acids. Germline lookup yields CDR1 SGHRS and CDR2 YFSETQ. Written as DNA, the CDR3 is TGCGCCAGCAGCTCGGGATTGGATCGGGAGACCCAGTACTTC. Amino acids: CASSSGLDRETQYF.

Ten or more counts support this clonotype. V usage is TRBV20-1 and J usage is TRBJ2-3; tentatively, D is TRBD2 (5 bases). This CDR3 region has 13 residues. Germline CDR1 DFQATT, CDR2 SNEGSKA (reference sequence). In DNA form, the CDR3 reads TGCTCCACCGGGGTTTTTATTACAGATACGCAGTATTTT. Its translation: CSTGVFITDTQYF.

This clonotype has a count of ten or more. The chain uses TRBV7-7 and TRBJ2-1; D uncertain. The CDR3 loop spans 15 amino acids. CDR1 and CDR2 (germline): SSHAT, FNYEAQ (reference sequence). V was shortened by 2 bases and J by 0 bases, with 8 bases between the two germline ends. The CDR3 DNA sequence: TGTGCCAGCAGCTTACGCAGCTACTCCTACAATGAGCAGTTCTTC. This sequence encodes CASSLRSYSYNEQFF.

This clonotype was counted many times. The J gene is TRBJ2-2, the V gene TRBV10-3, with 7 positions matching TRBD2. CDR3 length: 14 residues. CDR1 ENHRY and CDR2 SYGVKD come from the germline V gene. V was pared by 6 bases and J by 3 bases, with 4 bases of the junction left unmatched. The CDR3 DNA sequence: TGTGCCATCAGGGGGAGCGGGGACACCGGGGAGCTGTTTTTT. Residues: CAIRGSGDTGELFF.

This clonotype appeared many times. This chain connects TRBV5-1 to TRBJ2-3, with TRBD2 matching over 14 bases. Germline values: CDR1 SGHRS, CDR2 YFSETQ. The CDR3 length is 18 residues. After removal of 0 bases from V and 2 bases from J, the junction contained 5 bases not matched to a gene. The CDR3 DNA reads as TGCGCCAGCAGCTTGGCCGGACTAGCGGGGGGTGTCACAGATACGCAGTATTTT. This gives the protein CASSLAGLAGGVTDTQYF. The whole variable domain, filled in from reference TRBV5-1 and TRBJ2-3, reads KAGVTQTPRYLIKTRGQQVTLSCSPISGHRSVSWYQQTPGQGLQFLFEYFSETQRNKGNFPGRFSGRQFSNSRSEMNVSTLELGDSALYLCASSLAGLAGGVTDTQYFGPGTRLTVL.

This clonotype was picked up a small number of times. The CDR3 sequence is CASSEPLPGDNEQFF. DNA for the CDR3: TGTGCCAGCAGCGAACCCTTGCCAGGCGACAATGAGCAGTTCTTC. The chain is built from TRBV7-2 and TRBJ2-1; D not certain. The CDR3 loop spans 15 amino acids. Per germline, CDR1 SGHTA and CDR2 FQGNSA. V lost 5 bases and J 5 bases, leaving 16 bases between the germline ends. Variable domain in full (rest from reference TRBV7-2 and TRBJ2-1): GAGVSQSPSNKVTEKGKDVELRCDPISGHTALYWYRQSLGQGLEFLIYFQGNSAPDKSGLPSDRFSAERTGGSVSTLTIQRTQQEDSAVYLCASSEPLPGDNEQFFGPGTRLTVL.

This clonotype was detected many times. The V gene is TRBV18, the J gene TRBJ1-6, with D tentatively TRBD1 (5 bases). CDR1 and CDR2 from the germline V gene are KGHSH and LQKENI. Trimming shortened V by 2 bases and J by 10 bases, and 12 bases separated the two germline ends. The CDR3 is made up of 14 amino acids. The CDR3 DNA reads TGTGCCAGCTCACCAAGCCAGGGAGACTCACCCCTCCACTTT. It yields the protein CASSPSQGDSPLHF. Looking up the rest from reference TRBV18 and TRBJ1-6 gives the full variable domain: NAGVMQNPRHLVRRRGQEARLRCSPMKGHSHVYWYRQLPEEGLKFMVYLQKENIIDESGMPKERFSAEFPKEGPSILRIQQVVRGDSAAYFCASSPSQGDSPLHFGNGTRLTVT.

There are many counts of this clonotype. The rearrangement links TRBV3-1 to TRBJ1-5; D is uncertain. V was trimmed by 5 bases and J by 8 bases, leaving 10 bases between them. Germline V gene lookup returns CDR1 LGHDT and CDR2 YNNKEL (reference sequence). The CDR3 totals 12 residues. The CDR3 here is CASSAASEPQHF. The CDR3 bases are TGTGCCAGCAGCGCTGCCTCGGAGCCCCAGCATTTT. Supplemented by reference TRBV3-1 and TRBJ1-5, the full variable domain reads DTAVSQTPKYLVTQMGNDKSIKCEQNLGHDTMYWYKQDSKKFLKIMFSYNNKELIINETVPNRFSPKSPDKAHLNLHINSLELGDSAVYFCASSAASEPQHFGDGTRLSIL.

There are a few counts of this clonotype. The rearrangement links TRBV7-2 to TRBJ1-2; tentative D call: TRBD1 (5 bases). Trimming removed 2 bases from V and 7 bases from J, with 23 bases in between. Germline CDR1 reads SGHTA; CDR2 reads FQGNSA. The CDR3 totals 17 residues. CDR3 amino acids: CASSLRTGGKGLRGYTF. CDR3 nucleotides: TGTGCCAGCAGCTTAAGGACCGGGGGAAAAGGTTTGCGTGGCTACACCTTC.

This clonotype came up many times. The rearrangement joins TRBV28 to TRBJ2-1; no firm D call. Trimming pared 7 bases from V and 12 bases from J, leaving 16 bases between. The CDR3 covers 12 residues. Germline CDR1 MDHEN, CDR2 SYDVKM. The CDR3: CASNLGVSPQFF. The CDR3 DNA is TGTGCCAGCAACCTAGGAGTATCCCCGCAGTTCTTC.

The sample holds many counts of this clonotype. The V call is TRBV11-2, the J call TRBJ2-5, with D possibly TRBD2 on 6 matching bases. V lost 0 bases and J lost 5, with 10 bases in between. The CDR3 spans 14 residues. Germline assignment: CDR1 SGHAT and CDR2 FQNNGV. As DNA, the CDR3 is TGTGCCAGCAGCTTAGAGCGGGGCCGGGAGACCCAGTACTTC. Amino acids: CASSLERGRETQYF.